What follows are 23 T cell receptor beta chains derived from one specimen sequenced in a study of T cells in localized non-small cell lung cancer. The data were produced by immunoSEQ multiplex PCR, yet TCRdb's version contains in-frame clones alone and is incomplete. The sample lists about 24,000 clones; about 86% were seen once. This material consisted of PBMCs, taken before any cancer treatment. These receptors were taken from a man between 35 and 75 years old with stage II lung adenocarcinoma.

This clone has only a few counts. The CDR3, as DNA: TGCGCCAGCAGCTTGGGGACGGCCGGGATATCTGGAAACACCATATATTTT. This translates into CASSLGTAGISGNTIYF. The V call is TRBV5-1, the J call TRBJ1-3, with D unclear. The germline V gene has CDR1 SGHRS and CDR2 YFSETQ. The CDR3 has 17 residues. Trimming cost V 0 bases and J 1 base, with 14 bases left between them.

The rearrangement uses TRBV7-2 and TRBJ1-1; tentatively, D is TRBD1 (6 bases). Trimming took 6 bases from V and 0 from J, leaving 11 bases between them. CDR3 size: 14 residues. Germline-derived CDR1 and CDR2 are SGHTA and FQGNSA. The DNA for the CDR3 is TGTGCCAGCAGGCTGGGGGCTCTGAACACTGAAGCTTTCTTT. This encodes CASRLGALNTEAFF.

This clone was recorded once. The rearrangement joins TRBV11-3 to TRBJ2-5; D might be TRBD2 (5 bases). V was shortened by 5 bases and J by 5 bases, with 12 bases between the two germline ends. The CDR3 contains 13 residues. The germline gives CDR1 SGHNT, CDR2 YENEEA. In DNA form, the CDR3 reads TGTGCCAGCAGCCAACGGTCGGGGGAGACCCAGTACTTC. Translated: CASSQRSGETQYF.

V is TRBV5-1 and J is TRBJ1-6, with 10 bases aligning to TRBD1. Germline V gives CDR1 SGHRS, CDR2 YFSETQ. J gave up 7 bases and V 4 bases, and 11 bases lay outside the gene matches. The CDR3 loop spans 17 amino acids. This CDR3 is CASSPGQGEVVNSPLHF. CDR3 DNA: TGCGCCAGCAGCCCAGGACAGGGGGAGGTGGTCAATTCACCCCTCCACTTT. The complete variable domain, with remaining parts taken from reference TRBV5-1 and TRBJ1-6, reads KAGVTQTPRYLIKTRGQQVTLSCSPISGHRSVSWYQQTPGQGLQFLFEYFSETQRNKGNFPGRFSGRQFSNSRSEMNVSTLELGDSALYLCASSPGQGEVVNSPLHFGNGTRLTVT.

The V gene is TRBV19, the J gene TRBJ2-3; 7 bases match TRBD2. CDR1 LNHDA and CDR2 SQIVND come from the germline V gene (reference sequence). V trimming: 4 bases; J trimming: 4 bases; junction bases outside the gene matches: 11. The CDR3 contains 16 residues. The CDR3 is CASSTYMGGHSDTQYF. The DNA of the CDR3 is TGTGCCAGTAGTACCTACATGGGAGGGCACTCAGATACGCAGTATTTT. The full variable domain, rest sourced from reference TRBV19 and TRBJ2-3, is DGGITQSPKYLFRKEGQNVTLSCEQNLNHDAMYWYRQDPGQGLRLIYYSQIVNDFQKGDIAEGYSVSREKKESFPLTVTSAQKNPTAFYLCASSTYMGGHSDTQYFGPGTRLTVL.

This rearrangement joins TRBV14 to TRBJ1-2, with D perhaps TRBD1 (5 bases). This CDR3 region has 12 residues. Trimming pared 5 bases from V and 10 bases from J, leaving 14 bases between. Per the germline V gene, CDR1 is SGHDN and CDR2 is FVKESK. CDR3 nucleotides: TGTGCCAGCAGCAGGGGACTGGAGGACTACACCTTC. It is translated as CASSRGLEDYTF.

This sequence joins TRBV27 and TRBJ2-7; D possibly uses TRBD1 or TRBD2 (6 bases each). The germline V and J ends were trimmed by 2 bases and 6 bases, with 14 bases remaining between them. Germline V gene sequence: CDR1 MNHEY, CDR2 SMNVEV (reference sequence). This CDR3 is 14 amino acids long. CDR3 DNA sequence: TGTGCCAGCAGTTTAAGGGGGGACGTATCCGAGCAGTACTTC. Translating gives CASSLRGDVSEQYF.

The V gene is TRBV6-6, the J gene TRBJ1-4; D unresolved. Trimming took off 5 bases at V and 8 bases at J, with 9 bases between the two ends. The CDR3 consists of 12 residues. Germline V CDR1 and CDR2: MNHNY, SVGAGI (reference sequence). The chain's CDR3 is CASSTEEEKLFF. The CDR3 DNA reads TGTGCCAGCAGTACCGAGGAGGAAAAACTGTTTTTT.

This chain joins TRBV7-9 and TRBJ2-7; 8 bases are shared with TRBD1. V lost 5 bases and J lost 0; bases outside the gene matches: 6. Germline CDR1 and CDR2: SEHNR and FQNEAQ (reference sequence). CDR3 size: 15 residues. CDR3 region: CASSPRGRDSYEQYF. The CDR3 coding sequence is TGTGCCAGCAGCCCCAGGGGGCGGGACTCCTACGAGCAGTACTTC. The full variable domain, completed using reference TRBV7-9 and TRBJ2-7, is DTGVSQNPRHKITKRGQNVTFRCDPISEHNRLYWYRQTLGQGPEFLTYFQNEAQLEKSRLLSDRFSAERPKGSFSTLEIQRTEQGDSAMYLCASSPRGRDSYEQYFGPGTRLTVT.

V is TRBV5-8 and J is TRBJ2-5; the D gene could be TRBD1 or TRBD2 (5 bases each). The germline V and J ends were trimmed by 5 bases and 12 bases, with 20 bases remaining between them. The CDR3 runs 13 residues. Per the germline V gene, CDR1 is SGHTS and CDR2 is YDEGEE. The CDR3 DNA reads TGTGCCAGCAGACAAACCGGGACCCCTAGAGAGTACTTC. This gives the protein CASRQTGTPREYF.

This chain links TRBV27 with TRBJ2-3, with D hard to call. The CDR3 totals 14 residues. Trimming took off 5 bases at V and 4 bases at J, with 13 bases between the two ends. Germline CDR1 MNHEY, CDR2 SMNVEV (reference sequence). Here the CDR3 reads CASSVSSLADTQYF. For the CDR3, the DNA is TGTGCCAGCAGTGTAAGTTCTCTCGCAGATACGCAGTATTTT.

The chain couples TRBV7-3 to TRBJ2-1; D gene unclear. The CDR3 runs to 14 residues. CDR1 is SGHTA, CDR2 FQGTGA, per germline. V shed 5 bases and J shed 1 base, with 9 bases lying between them. Written as DNA, the CDR3 is TGTGCCAGCAGCCAAATGGGGTCCTACAATGAGCAGTTCTTC. As protein: CASSQMGSYNEQFF.

J is TRBJ2-7 and V is TRBV6-1, with D tentatively TRBD1 (6 bases). The CDR3 totals 13 residues. CDR1 is MNHNS and CDR2 is SASEGT in the germline V gene. V shed 2 bases and J shed 2 bases, with 7 bases lying between them. CDR3 protein: CASSERDTYEQYF. In DNA form, the CDR3 reads TGTGCCAGCAGTGAACGGGACACCTACGAGCAGTACTTC.

The chain carries TRBV5-6 and TRBJ2-3, with D possibly being TRBD2 (6 bases). The CDR3 is 13 residues long. The germline V gene has CDR1 SGHDT and CDR2 YYEEEE. Between the trimmed V and J ends, which lost 4 bases and 3 bases, there was a span of 9 bases. CDR3 sequence (DNA): TGTGCCAGCAGCCCGGGGACTACAGATACGCAGTATTTT. It yields the protein CASSPGTTDTQYF.

The CDR3 DNA reads TGTGCCAGCAGTCGGACTAGCGGGGCCAATGAGCAGTTCTTC. Translating gives CASSRTSGANEQFF. The rearrangement uses TRBV11-2 and TRBJ2-1; 12 positions match TRBD2. Germline trimming cut 6 bases from V and 6 bases from J; bases unmatched to any gene: 3. This CDR3 has 14 amino acids. Per the germline V gene, CDR1 is SGHAT and CDR2 is FQNNGV.

The genes are TRBV15 and TRBJ1-1; 9 positions agree with TRBD1. The J segment lost 8 bases and the V segment lost 5 bases, leaving 9 bases of the junction unmatched. The CDR3 has 14 residues. CDR1 is LNHNV, CDR2 YYDKDF, per germline (reference sequence). The CDR3 sequence: CATSVYKGTGEAFF. CDR3 nucleotide sequence: TGTGCCACCAGCGTTTATAAAGGGACAGGGGAAGCTTTCTTT.

This rearrangement joins TRBV6-1 to TRBJ2-2; D unclear. Germline values: CDR1 MNHNS, CDR2 SASEGT. Trimming left V 6 bases short and J 2 bases short, with 4 bases between. The CDR3 runs to 12 residues. The CDR3 reads CASSINTGELFF. The CDR3 DNA reads as TGTGCCAGCAGCATAAACACCGGGGAGCTGTTTTTT.

This clone has just one count. The chain combines TRBV30 with TRBJ1-6; D is uncertain. The V gene lost 2 bases and the J gene lost 3 bases, with 11 bases spanning the gap. Germline CDR1 GTSNPN, CDR2 SVGIG (reference sequence). CDR3 length equals 15 residues. The CDR3 sequence is CAWSTRRLYNSPLHF. In DNA form, the CDR3 reads TGTGCCTGGAGTACGCGGCGGCTCTATAATTCACCCCTCCACTTT. Variable domain in full (rest from reference TRBV30 and TRBJ1-6): SQTIHQWPATLVQPVGSPLSLECTVEGTSNPNLYWYRQAAGRGLQLLFYSVGIGQISSEVPQNLSASRPQDRQFILSSKKLLLSDSGFYLCAWSTRRLYNSPLHFGNGTRLTVT.

The rearrangement links TRBV7-3 to TRBJ1-1; D uncertain. V was pared by 1 base and J by 1 base, with 7 bases between. The CDR3 runs to 14 residues. The germline V gene has CDR1 SGHTA and CDR2 FQGTGA. CDR3 DNA: TGTGCCAGCAGCTTAATAGGTTCGAACACTGAAGCTTTCTTT. It yields the protein CASSLIGSNTEAFF.

This clone came up a few times. The chain uses TRBV6-1 and TRBJ2-5; D may be TRBD2 (5 bases). V was pared by 7 bases and J by 7 bases, with 16 bases between. Germline assignment: CDR1 MNHNS and CDR2 SASEGT. The CDR3 has 13 amino acids. CDR3 loop: CASTLAGFRTQYF. In DNA form, the CDR3 reads TGTGCCAGCACCCTCGCGGGCTTCAGGACCCAGTACTTC.

V and J are TRBV7-8 and TRBJ2-6; 7 nucleotides match TRBD1. Germline V lookup: CDR1 SGHVS, CDR2 FQNEAQ. The junction had 9 bases not matched to a gene; V was cut back by 4 bases and J by 0 bases. There are 18 residues in the CDR3. The CDR3: CASSSTGLDFSGANVLTF. The CDR3 DNA sequence: TGTGCCAGCAGCTCGACAGGGCTAGACTTCTCTGGGGCCAACGTCCTGACTTTC.

This sequence joins TRBV7-6 and TRBJ1-1; TRBD1 matches 9 bases. CDR1 is SGHVS and CDR2 is FNYEAQ in the germline V gene. CDR3 length: 13 amino acids. Losses at the gene ends were 5 bases for V and 9 bases for J; bases not matched to a gene: 7. CDR3 in DNA: TGTGCCAGCAGCGCCACAGGGGGCGGCCAAGCTTTCTTT. Protein sequence: CASSATGGGQAFF.

The chain is built from TRBV27 and TRBJ1-5; D is uncertain. This CDR3 comprises 14 residues. With 5 bases removed from V and 9 bases from J, the gap between germline ends came to 17 bases. CDR1 is MNHEY, CDR2 SMNVEV, per germline (reference sequence). CDR3 sequence reads: CASSLRNPRGPQHF. CDR3 nucleotide sequence: TGTGCCAGCAGTCTCAGAAACCCGCGGGGGCCCCAGCATTTT.